Listed here is a single TCR beta chain. The data were taken from a study of low-dose radiotherapy and immunotherapy resistance in tumors. The time point is: after trial treatment. Treatment described: LDRT plus nivolumab, ipilimumab, low-dose cyclophosphamide and aspirin (RACIN trial). V lost 7 bases and J 10 bases, leaving 6 bases between the germline ends. CDR3 length: 10 amino acids. In germline, CDR1 is SGHRS, CDR2 YFSETQ. First-strand cDNA used TRAV- and TRBV-specific primers, covering alpha and beta chains. TCRs were amplified for around 21 PCR cycles with a constant-region primer and V-primer adapter. With in vitro transcription, the isolated mRNA was amplified. TCRdb reanalysed the reads using MiXCR and keeps one entry per CDR3 protein. This table holds about 35,000 distinct CDR3 sequences, roughly 20% found once.

V is TRBV5-1 and J is TRBJ1-6, with D hard to call. Sequenced here: PBMCs, sampled after low-dose radiotherapy plus immunotherapy. This receptor was obtained from a female donor with ovarian cancer. This CDR3 reads CASPQSPLHF. In DNA, the CDR3 is TGCGCCAGCCCTCAATCACCCCTCCACTTT. The complete variable domain, with remaining parts taken from reference TRBV5-1 and TRBJ1-6, reads KAGVTQTPRYLIKTRGQQVTLSCSPISGHRSVSWYQQTPGQGLQFLFEYFSETQRNKGNFPGRFSGRQFSNSRSEMNVSTLELGDSALYLCASPQSPLHFGNGTRLTVT.